This T cell receptor beta chain was documented in a study of T cell changes during pregnancy in multiple sclerosis (dated by TCRdb to the late 2010s). Study-level background: Changes in the T cell repertoire over the course of pregnancy were examined in this study in women with multiple sclerosis.

The V and J ends are trimmed by 0 bases and 3 bases, leaving 6 bases between them. Including the terminal cysteine and phenylalanine, the CDR3 comprises 13 residues. Just CDR3 DNA is preserved here, 39 bases in frame from base 1. CDR1 and CDR2, looked up from the germline V gene, are SGDLS and YYNGEE. Note on this clone: Its binding antigen is unknown. Per-base qualities were not stored, and no clone one base away is much larger.

Libraries were made using the immunoSEQ multiplex PCR assay. TCRdb provides this immuneACCESS table in a form limited to in-frame rearrangements. Some clones are lacking; in checked studies, under half of them reflect an unresolved V gene, and why the rest are absent is not known. In all, the sample holds some 71,000 clones, and 91% of those were seen once. The ten largest clones take up just under 0.3% of the sample. Recombination linked TRBV9 to TRBJ1-2; no D gene can be assigned with confidence. The TCR was taken from a female donor in good health, enrolled as a control in a pregnancy study. The sequenced sample was CD4+ T cells from peripheral blood mononuclear cells, obtained in the third trimester of pregnancy. The sequenced DNA is TGTGCCAGCAGCGTAGTGGCGGACTATGGCTACACCTTC. Its protein reads: CASSVVADYGYTF. Beyond the CDR3, the reference TRBV9 and TRBJ1-2 genes provide the residues; the full variable domain reads: DSGVTQTPKHLITATGQRVTLRCSPRSGDLSVYWYQQSLDQGLQFLIQYYNGEERAKGNILERFSAQQFPDLHSELNLSSLELGDSALYFCASSVVADYGYTFGSGTRLTVV.